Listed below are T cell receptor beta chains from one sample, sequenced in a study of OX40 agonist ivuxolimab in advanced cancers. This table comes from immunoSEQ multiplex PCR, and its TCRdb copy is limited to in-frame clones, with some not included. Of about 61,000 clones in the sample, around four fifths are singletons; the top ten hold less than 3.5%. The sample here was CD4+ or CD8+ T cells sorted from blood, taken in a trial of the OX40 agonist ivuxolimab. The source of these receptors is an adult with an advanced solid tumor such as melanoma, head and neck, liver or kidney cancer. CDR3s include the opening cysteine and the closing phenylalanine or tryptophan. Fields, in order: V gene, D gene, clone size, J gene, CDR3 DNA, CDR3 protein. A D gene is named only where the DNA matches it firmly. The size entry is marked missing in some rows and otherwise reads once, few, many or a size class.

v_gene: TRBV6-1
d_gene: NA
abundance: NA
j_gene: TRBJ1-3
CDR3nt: TGTGCCAGCAGTGAAGGGCCCGACACCATATATTTT
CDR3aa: CASSEGPDTIYF

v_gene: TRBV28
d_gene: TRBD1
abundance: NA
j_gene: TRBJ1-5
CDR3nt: TGTGCCAGCAGCCCACCACAGGGGGAAAGCAATCAGCCCCAGCATTTT
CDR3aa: CASSPPQGESNQPQHF

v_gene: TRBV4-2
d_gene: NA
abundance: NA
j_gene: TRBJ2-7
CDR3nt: TGTGCCAGCAGCCAAGCAACCCAACAGGGCTACGAGCAGTACTTC
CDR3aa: CASSQATQQGYEQYF

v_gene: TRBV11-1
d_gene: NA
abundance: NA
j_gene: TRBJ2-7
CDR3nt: TGTGCCAGCAGCTTAGCATCAGGGTTCCTCTACGAGCAGTACTTC
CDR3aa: CASSLASGFLYEQYF

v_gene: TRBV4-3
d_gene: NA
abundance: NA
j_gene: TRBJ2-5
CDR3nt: TGCGCCAGCAGCCAAGGGCGCGGGGTCGCACAAGAGACCCAGTACTTC
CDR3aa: CASSQGRGVAQETQYF

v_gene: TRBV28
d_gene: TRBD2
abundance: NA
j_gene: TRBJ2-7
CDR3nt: TGTGCCAGCAGGGTTGTGGGACTAGCGGGGGTTACCTACGAGCAGTACTTC
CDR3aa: CASRVVGLAGVTYEQYF

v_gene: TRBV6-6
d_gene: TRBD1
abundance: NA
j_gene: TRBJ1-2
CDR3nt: TGTGCCAGCAGCCCACAGGGGGCGTACTATGGCTACACCTTC
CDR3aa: CASSPQGAYYGYTF

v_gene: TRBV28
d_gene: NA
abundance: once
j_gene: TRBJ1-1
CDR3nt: TGTGCCAGCACCTGGTTTTCCGGTGAAGCTTTCTTT
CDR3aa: CASTWFSGEAFF

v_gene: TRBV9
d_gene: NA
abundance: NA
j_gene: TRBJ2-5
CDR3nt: TGTGCCAGCAGCGTAGGTCAGATGTGGGAGACCCAGTACTTC
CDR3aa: CASSVGQMWETQYF

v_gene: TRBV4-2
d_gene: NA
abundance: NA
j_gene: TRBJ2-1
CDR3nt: TGTGCCAGCAGCCAAGGGCGACTAGAGGGCTACAATGAGCAGTTCTTC
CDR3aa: CASSQGRLEGYNEQFF

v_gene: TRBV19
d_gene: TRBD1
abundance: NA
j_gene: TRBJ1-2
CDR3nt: TGTGCCAGTAGTATTCCTCCGGGACAGATTAACTATGGCTACACCTTC
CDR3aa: CASSIPPGQINYGYTF

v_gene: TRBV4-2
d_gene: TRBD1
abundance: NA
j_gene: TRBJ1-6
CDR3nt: TGTGCCAGCAGCCGTGGACAGGGGGATAATTCACCCCTCCACTTT
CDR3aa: CASSRGQGDNSPLHF

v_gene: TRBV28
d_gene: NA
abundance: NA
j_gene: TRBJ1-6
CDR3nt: TGTGCCAGCAGTTTGAACCAGGATTCACCCCTCCACTTT
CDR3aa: CASSLNQDSPLHF

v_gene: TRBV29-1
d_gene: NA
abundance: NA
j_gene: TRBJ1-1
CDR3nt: TGCAGCGCCGAAAAAGGCACTGAAGCTTTCTTT
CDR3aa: CSAEKGTEAFF

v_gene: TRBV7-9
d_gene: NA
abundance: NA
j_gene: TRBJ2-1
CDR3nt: TGTGCCAGCAGCCCAGCCGACAGCAATGAGCAGTTCTTC
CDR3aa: CASSPADSNEQFF

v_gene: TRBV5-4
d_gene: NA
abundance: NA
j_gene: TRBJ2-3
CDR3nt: TGTGCCAGCAGCTTAGGAGGGGTACATGCAGATACGCAGTATTTT
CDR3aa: CASSLGGVHADTQYF

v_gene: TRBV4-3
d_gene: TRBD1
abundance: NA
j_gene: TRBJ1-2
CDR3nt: TGCGCCAGCAGCCAGAACAGGGGAGGCTATGGCTACACCTTC
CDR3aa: CASSQNRGGYGYTF

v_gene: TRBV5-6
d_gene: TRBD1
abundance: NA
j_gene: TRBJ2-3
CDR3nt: TGTGCCAGCAGCCCGGACAGGGGTTGGGCAGATACGCAGTATTTT
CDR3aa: CASSPDRGWADTQYF

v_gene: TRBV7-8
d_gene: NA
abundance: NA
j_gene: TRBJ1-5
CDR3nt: TGTGCCAGCAGCCCCTACCGAGTACCCAGCAATCAGCCCCAGCATTTT
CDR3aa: CASSPYRVPSNQPQHF

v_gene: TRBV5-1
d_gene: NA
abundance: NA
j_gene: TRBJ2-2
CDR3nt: TGCGCCAGCAGCGACAGTATCGAGCTGTTTTTT
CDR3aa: CASSDSIELFF

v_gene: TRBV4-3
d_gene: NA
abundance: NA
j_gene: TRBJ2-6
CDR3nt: TGCGCCAGCAGCCAAGATCCTCCTGGCGGGGGCCTTGGCTCTGGGGCCAACGTCCTGACTTTC
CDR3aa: CASSQDPPGGGLGSGANVLTF

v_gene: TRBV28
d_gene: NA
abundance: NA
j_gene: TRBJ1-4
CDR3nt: TGTGCCAGCGTGGGAGGGGCGTATGAAAAACTGTTTTTT
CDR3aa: CASVGGAYEKLFF

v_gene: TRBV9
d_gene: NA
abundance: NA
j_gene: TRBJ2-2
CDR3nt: TGTGCCAGCAGCGTAAGCGACATCAACACCGGGGAGCTGTTTTTT
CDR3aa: CASSVSDINTGELFF

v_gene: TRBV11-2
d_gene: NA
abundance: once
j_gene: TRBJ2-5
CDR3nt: TGTGCCAGCAGCTTAGGTCCCACAGAGACCCAGTACTTC
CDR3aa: CASSLGPTETQYF

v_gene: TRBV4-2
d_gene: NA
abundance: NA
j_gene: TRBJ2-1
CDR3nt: TGTGCCAGCAGCCATGGATCAGGGTACAATGAGCAGTTCTTC
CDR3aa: CASSHGSGYNEQFF

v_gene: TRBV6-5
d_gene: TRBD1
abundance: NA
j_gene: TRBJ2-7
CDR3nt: TGTGCCAGCAGAGCGGACAGGGACGAGCAGTACTTC
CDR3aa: CASRADRDEQYF

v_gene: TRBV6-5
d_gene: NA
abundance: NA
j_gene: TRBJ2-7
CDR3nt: TGTGCCAGCAGCACAAATAGGTACGAGCAGTACTTC
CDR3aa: CASSTNRYEQYF

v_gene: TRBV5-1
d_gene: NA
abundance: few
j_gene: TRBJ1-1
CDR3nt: TGCGCCAGCAGCTCCACAGGGAACACTGAAGCTTTCTTT
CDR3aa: CASSSTGNTEAFF

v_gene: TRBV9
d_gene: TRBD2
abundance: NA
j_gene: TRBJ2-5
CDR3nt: TGTGCCAGCAGCGTAGAACTAGCGAAGGGAGAGACCCAGTACTTC
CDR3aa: CASSVELAKGETQYF

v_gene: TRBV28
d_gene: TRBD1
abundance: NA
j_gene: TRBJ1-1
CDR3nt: TGTGCCAGCAGTTTATTCCCGGCAGGGGGCTACGTAGGAATTGGAGCTTTCTTT
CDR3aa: CASSLFPAGGYVGIGAFF

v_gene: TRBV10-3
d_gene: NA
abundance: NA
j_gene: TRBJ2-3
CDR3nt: TGTGCCACCCATGGCGGGGGCGGGGGTACGCAGTATTTT
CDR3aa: CATHGGGGGTQYF

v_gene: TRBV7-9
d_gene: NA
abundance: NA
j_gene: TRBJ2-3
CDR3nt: TGTGCCAGCAGCTTAGAGCGGGCGAGGCCAGATACGCAGTATTTT
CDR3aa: CASSLERARPDTQYF

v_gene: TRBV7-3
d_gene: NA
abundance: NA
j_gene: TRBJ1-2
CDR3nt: TGTGCCAGCAGCTTAACCCCGAGGGGGGGCGGGAATGGCTACACCTTC
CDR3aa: CASSLTPRGGGNGYTF

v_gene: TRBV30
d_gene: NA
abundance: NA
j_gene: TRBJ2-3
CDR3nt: TGTGCCTGGAGTGTAGGATGGGGGTCGGCGACAGATACGCAGTATTTT
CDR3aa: CAWSVGWGSATDTQYF

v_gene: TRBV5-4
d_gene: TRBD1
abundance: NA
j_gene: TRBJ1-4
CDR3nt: TGTGCCAGCAGCATCCCGACAGGGGATTCAACAACTAATGAAAAACTGTTTTTT
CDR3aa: CASSIPTGDSTTNEKLFF

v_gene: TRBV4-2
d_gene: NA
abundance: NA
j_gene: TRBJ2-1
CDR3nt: TGTGCCAGCAGCGGCCGGGCCAGCTCCTACAATGAGCAGTTCTTC
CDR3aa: CASSGRASSYNEQFF

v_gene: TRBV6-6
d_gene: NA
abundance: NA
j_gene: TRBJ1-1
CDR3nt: TGTGCCAGCAGTTACTCGAACTGGGGTACTGAAGCTTTCTTT
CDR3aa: CASSYSNWGTEAFF

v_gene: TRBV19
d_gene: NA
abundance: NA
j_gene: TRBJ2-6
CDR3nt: TGTGCCAGTATGGACCTTTCTACCTCTGGGGCCAACGTCCTGACTTTC
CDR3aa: CASMDLSTSGANVLTF

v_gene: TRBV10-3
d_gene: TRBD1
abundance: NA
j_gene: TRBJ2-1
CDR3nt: TGTGCCATCAGTGAGTCGACGGGACAGGGCTACAATGAGCAGTTCTTC
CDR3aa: CAISESTGQGYNEQFF

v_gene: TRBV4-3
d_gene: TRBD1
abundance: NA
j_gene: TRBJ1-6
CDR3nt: TGCGCCAGCAGCCGTTACGGGACAGGGTTCGATAATTCACCCCTCCACTTT
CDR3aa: CASSRYGTGFDNSPLHF

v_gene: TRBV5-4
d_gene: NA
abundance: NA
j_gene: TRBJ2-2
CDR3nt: TGTGCCAGCAGCCGCAGCGGGCTGCTAACCGGGGAGCTGTTTTTT
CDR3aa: CASSRSGLLTGELFF

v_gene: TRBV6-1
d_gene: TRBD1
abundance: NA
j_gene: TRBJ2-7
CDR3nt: TGTGCCACCGGGACAGCAACCTACGAGCAGTACTTC
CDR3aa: CATGTATYEQYF

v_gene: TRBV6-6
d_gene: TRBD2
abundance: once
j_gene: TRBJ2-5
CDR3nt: TGTGCCAGCAGTCCATCCCGGGGGGGCAGGGAGACCCAGTACTTC
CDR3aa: CASSPSRGGRETQYF

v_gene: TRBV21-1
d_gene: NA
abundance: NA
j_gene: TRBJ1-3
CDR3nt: TGTGCCAGCAGCAATTTTTCCGTTGGGACACTCTCTGGAAACACCATATATTTT
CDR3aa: CASSNFSVGTLSGNTIYF

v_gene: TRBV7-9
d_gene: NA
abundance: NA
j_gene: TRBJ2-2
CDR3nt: TGTGCCAGCACCGTGGGGCAGATCGGGGAGCTGTTTTTT
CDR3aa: CASTVGQIGELFF

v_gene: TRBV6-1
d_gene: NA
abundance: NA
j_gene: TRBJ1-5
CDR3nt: TGTGCCACCTCCCCGGCGGGGAGCAATCAGCCCCAGCATTTT
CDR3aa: CATSPAGSNQPQHF

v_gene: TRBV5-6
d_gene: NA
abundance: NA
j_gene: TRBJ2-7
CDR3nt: TGTGCCAGCAGCTTGGGTCACGGGAGCTACGAGCAGTACTTC
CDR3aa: CASSLGHGSYEQYF

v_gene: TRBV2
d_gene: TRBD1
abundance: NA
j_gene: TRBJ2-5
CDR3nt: TGTGCCAGCGCCCCGACGACAGGGTTTCAGACCCAGTACTTC
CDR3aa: CASAPTTGFQTQYF